What follows are 25 T cell receptor beta chains derived from one specimen sequenced in a study of yellow fever vaccine responses in identical twins. MiXCR, applied by TCRdb to the RT-PCR reads, yields one record per CDR3 protein. The repertoire consists of about 34,000 distinct CDR3 sequences, with about 61% occurring once and the leading ten covering roughly 4.7%. Source: T cells from blood (PBMCs), unsorted or a sorted subset (not recorded which), taken before or after yellow fever vaccination (not recorded which). Receptors originate from a woman aged 18-29 years who received the yellow fever vaccine.

The chain is built from TRBV13 and TRBJ2-3; a weak D match, TRBD2 (5 bases). Germline V gene sequence: CDR1 PRHDT, CDR2 FYEKMQ (reference sequence). Trimming took 1 base from V and 2 from J, leaving 10 bases between them. The length of the CDR3 is 15 residues. CDR3 region: CASSLEVGITDTQYF. As DNA, the CDR3 is TGTGCCAGCAGCTTAGAGGTCGGGATCACAGATACGCAGTATTTT.

This chain links TRBV10-3 with TRBJ1-6; D is unclear. Trimming removed 2 bases from V and 0 bases from J, with 8 bases in between. Germline-derived CDR1 and CDR2 are ENHRY and SYGVKD. The CDR3 loop spans 16 amino acids. The DNA for the CDR3 is TGTGCCATCAGTGAGCAGGCTGGCTCCTATAATTCACCCCTCCACTTT. This translates into CAISEQAGSYNSPLHF.

This clonotype was detected only a few times. The chain employs TRBV7-3 and TRBJ2-2, with 11 bases that match TRBD2. Germline CDR1 and CDR2: SGHTA and FQGTGA. V shed 5 bases, J shed 6 bases, and the junction held 14 bases outside the gene matches. This CDR3 spans 18 amino acids. The CDR3 here is CASSGKLAGAQGSGELFF. The CDR3 DNA reads as TGTGCCAGCAGCGGAAAACTAGCGGGAGCCCAAGGCTCCGGGGAGCTGTTTTTT.

This chain uses TRBV11-1 with TRBJ1-1; D is possibly TRBD1 (5 bases). Germline V gene sequence: CDR1 SGHAT, CDR2 FQDESV (reference sequence). V gave up 3 bases and J gave up 6 bases, with 11 bases separating them. The CDR3 covers 13 residues. The CDR3: CASSFEGFSEAFF. The CDR3 DNA reads TGTGCCAGCAGCTTCGAGGGGTTCTCTGAAGCTTTCTTT.

The V call is TRBV5-1, the J call TRBJ1-1, with D unclear. This CDR3 contains 15 residues. Germline V gives CDR1 SGHRS, CDR2 YFSETQ. The V gene lost 2 bases and the J gene lost 1 base, with 12 bases spanning the gap. CDR3 coding DNA: TGCGCCAGCAGCTTAAGCCCCGCCAAGAACACTGAAGCTTTCTTT. Residues: CASSLSPAKNTEAFF.

The V and J genes are TRBV11-1 and TRBJ2-1; 7 bases are shared with TRBD2. With 1 base clipped from V and 2 bases from J, the junction kept 5 bases outside the gene matches. Germline values: CDR1 SGHAT, CDR2 FQDESV (reference sequence). CDR3 length: 16 amino acids. The CDR3 sequence is CASSLVSSGPYNEQFF. Here the CDR3 DNA reads TGTGCCAGCAGCTTAGTGAGTAGCGGGCCCTACAATGAGCAGTTCTTC.

The chain is built from TRBV24-1 and TRBJ1-2; D is perhaps TRBD1 (6 bases). The CDR3 is 14 residues long. Trimming pared 4 bases from V and 3 bases from J, leaving 11 bases between. Germline V gives CDR1 KGHDR, CDR2 SFDVKD. The CDR3 protein is CATSDPTGYYGYTF. The CDR3 bases are TGTGCCACCAGTGACCCCACAGGGTACTATGGCTACACCTTC.

This clonotype has just a few counts. The chain couples TRBV12-3 or TRBV12-4 to TRBJ2-5; D may be TRBD1 or TRBD2 (5 bases each). The length of the CDR3 is 12 residues. Between the trimmed V and J ends, which lost 8 bases and 6 bases, there was a span of 13 bases. The CDR3 sequence is CASRSGLKTQYF. The DNA for the CDR3 is TGTGCCAGCCGTTCGGGGCTAAAGACCCAGTACTTC.

The gene calls are TRBV11-1 and TRBJ2-1; 9 bases match TRBD2. The germline V gene encodes CDR1 SGHAT and CDR2 FQDESV (reference sequence). This CDR3 has 15 amino acids. V was clipped by 3 bases and J by 5 bases; unmatched bases: 5. CDR3 region: CASSFGLAPNNEQFF. DNA for the CDR3: TGTGCCAGCAGCTTCGGACTAGCGCCTAACAATGAGCAGTTCTTC.

The CDR3 DNA reads TGCGCCAGCAGCCAAGCCGGCAATGAGCAGTTCTTC. Protein sequence: CASSQAGNEQFF. The genes are TRBV4-3 and TRBJ2-1, with unresolved D. Germline V gives CDR1 LGHNA, CDR2 YSLEER. The CDR3 spans 12 residues. Trimming removed 1 base at V and 6 bases at J, with 4 bases between.

J is TRBJ2-4 and V is TRBV6-4; D remains ambiguous. V lost 5 bases to trimming and J lost 2 bases, with 10 bases between them. Germline CDR1 is MRHNA and CDR2 is SNTAGT. The CDR3 sequence is 14 residues long. The CDR3 sequence: CASSPESTKNIQYF. CDR3 coding DNA: TGTGCCAGCAGTCCCGAGTCAACCAAAAACATTCAGTACTTC.

The CDR3 DNA sequence: TGCAGCGTTGAGAGACTAGCTCCCAATGAGCAGTTCTTC. Translation gives CSVERLAPNEQFF. This chain links TRBV29-1 with TRBJ2-1; 7 bases match TRBD2. Trimming removed 3 bases from V and 6 bases from J; junction bases left unmatched: 5. Germline V gene data show CDR1 as SQVTM and CDR2 as ANQGSEA. This CDR3 is built from 13 residues.

The V and J genes are TRBV4-1 and TRBJ2-1; D is perhaps TRBD2 (6 bases). This CDR3 comprises 14 residues. CDR1 MGHRA and CDR2 YSYEKL come from the germline V gene. V was cut by 0 bases and J by 8 bases, with 11 bases left in between. The CDR3 region is CASSQESGGYEQFF. Here the CDR3 DNA reads TGCGCCAGCAGCCAAGAATCTGGGGGGTATGAGCAGTTCTTC.

This clonotype was seen more than once but under ten times. The V call is TRBV15, the J call TRBJ1-5; 10 positions agree with TRBD1. The length of the CDR3 is 16 residues. The germline CDR1 and CDR2 sequences are LNHNV and YYDKDF (reference sequence). V trimming: 5 bases; J trimming: 5 bases; junction bases outside the gene matches: 9. The CDR3 is CATSRKGQGRDQPQHF. The CDR3 coding sequence is TGTGCCACCAGCCGTAAGGGACAGGGGCGTGATCAGCCCCAGCATTTT. The variable domain in full, with the rest retrieved from reference TRBV15 and TRBJ1-5, is DAMVIQNPRYQVTQFGKPVTLSCSQTLNHNVMYWYQQKSSQAPKLLFHYYDKDFNNEADTPDNFQSRRPNTSFCFLDIRSPGLGDTAMYLCATSRKGQGRDQPQHFGDGTRLSIL.

This clonotype showed up just once. The chain combines TRBV20-1 with TRBJ1-5; the match to TRBD1 covers 9 bases. Trimming cost V 7 bases and J 6 bases; bases outside gene matches: 10. This CDR3 has 14 residues. CDR1 DFQATT and CDR2 SNEGSKA come from the germline V gene (reference sequence). CDR3 bases: TGCAGTGACATAGGACAGGGGAATAGTCAGCCCCAGCATTTT. This gives the protein CSDIGQGNSQPQHF.

This sequence joins TRBV9 and TRBJ1-1; no reliable D call. There are 14 residues in the CDR3. Per the germline V gene, CDR1 is SGDLS and CDR2 is YYNGEE. Trimming took 0 bases from V and 4 from J, leaving 10 bases between them. The CDR3 region is CASSVGRVSTEAFF. CDR3 sequence (DNA): TGTGCCAGCAGCGTAGGGCGGGTTTCCACTGAAGCTTTCTTT.

The chain is built from TRBV5-1 and TRBJ1-1; possible D gene TRBD1, 5 bases. Germline V gene data show CDR1 as SGHRS and CDR2 as YFSETQ. This CDR3 is 16 amino acids long. V was cut by 0 bases and J by 2 bases, with 14 bases left in between. As DNA, the CDR3 is TGCGCCAGCAGCTTGGGTGGGGCTGCCTATAACACTGAAGCTTTCTTT. It encodes CASSLGGAAYNTEAFF.

A few counts support this clonotype. The J gene is TRBJ1-1, the V gene TRBV20-1; D not certain. CDR1 is DFQATT and CDR2 is SNEGSKA in the germline V gene (reference sequence). CDR3 size: 14 residues. Trimming took 6 bases from V and 0 from J, leaving 14 bases between them. Here the CDR3 DNA reads TGCAGTGCAAAGCGGGAGAGCATGAACACTGAAGCTTTCTTT. It translates to CSAKRESMNTEAFF.

The rearrangement links TRBV15 to TRBJ1-5; TRBD1 matches at 8 bases. V lost 1 base, J lost 6 bases, and 5 bases stayed unmatched. The germline CDR1 and CDR2 sequences are LNHNV and YYDKDF (reference sequence). The CDR3 contains 15 residues. The CDR3 DNA is TGTGCCACCAGCAGAGGGACAGGGCCGCGTCAGCCCCAGCATTTT. This sequence encodes CATSRGTGPRQPQHF.

The chain couples TRBV29-1 to TRBJ1-5; 7 bases map to TRBD1. Trimming at V came to 4 bases and at J to 7 bases, leaving 7 bases not matched to a gene. The length of the CDR3 is 13 residues. CDR1 is SQVTM, CDR2 ANQGSEA, per germline. The CDR3 loop is CSVGDRRRQPQHF. CDR3 bases: TGCAGCGTTGGGGACAGAAGGAGGCAGCCCCAGCATTTT.

This chain uses TRBV18 with TRBJ2-4; TRBD1 aligns across 7 bases. Per germline, CDR1 KGHSH and CDR2 LQKENI. The CDR3 has 13 amino acids. Unmatched junction bases numbered 4, after V lost 3 bases and J lost 8 bases. The CDR3 protein is CASSPRQGDIQYF. CDR3 nucleotide sequence: TGTGCCAGCTCACCGCGACAGGGTGACATTCAGTACTTC.

The rearrangement links TRBV11-2 to TRBJ2-7; unclear D gene. V was pared by 2 bases and J by 3 bases, with 2 bases between. Germline values: CDR1 SGHAT, CDR2 FQNNGV. This CDR3 comprises 11 residues. The chain's CDR3 is CASSLRYEQYF. CDR3 DNA sequence: TGTGCCAGCAGCTTACGCTACGAGCAGTACTTC. Complete variable domain (other parts from reference TRBV11-2 and TRBJ2-7): EAGVAQSPRYKIIEKRQSVAFWCNPISGHATLYWYQQILGQGPKLLIQFQNNGVVDDSQLPKDRFSAERLKGVDSTLKIQPAKLEDSAVYLCASSLRYEQYFGPGTRLTVT.

This clonotype was seen once. At one of its ends the junction is not consistent with the germline gene, which may arise from a read error. The chain is built from TRBV20-1 and TRBJ2-5; TRBD2 might be the D (6 bases). CDR1 DFQATT and CDR2 SNEGSKA come from the germline V gene (reference sequence). CDR3 size: 15 residues. DNA for the CDR3: TGCAGTGCTAGAGATGGTATAGCGGCCCAAGAGATCCAGTACTTC. This codes for CSARDGIAAQEIQYF.

The V call is TRBV4-2, the J call TRBJ2-1; the match to TRBD2 covers 10 bases. The CDR3 is 16 amino acids. Looked up from germline, CDR1 is LGHNA and CDR2 is YNFKEQ. Trimming at V came to 1 base and at J to 5 bases, leaving 5 bases not matched to a gene. CDR3 in DNA: TGTGCCAGCAGCCAAGGAGGCACTAGCGGGAACAATGAGCAGTTCTTC. This sequence encodes CASSQGGTSGNNEQFF.

This clonotype appeared once. The chain recombines TRBV28 with TRBJ1-1, with TRBD1 identical over 7 bases. The V segment lost 7 bases and the J segment 1 base; nucleotides outside the gene matches: 6. This CDR3 region has 14 residues. Germline CDR1 reads MDHEN; CDR2 reads SYDVKM. CDR3 residues: CASIETGRNTEAFF. CDR3 nucleotides: TGTGCCAGCATCGAGACAGGGAGGAACACTGAAGCTTTCTTT. Complete variable domain (other parts from reference TRBV28 and TRBJ1-1): DVKVTQSSRYLVKRTGEKVFLECVQDMDHENMFWYRQDPGLGLRLIYFSYDVKMKEKGDIPEGYSVSREKKERFSLILESASTNQTSMYLCASIETGRNTEAFFGQGTRLTVV.